The source of this T cell receptor (beta chain) is a study of blood T cell repertoires in COVID-19. Clones were read by immunoSEQ multiplex PCR, and TCRdb kept only the in-frame ones, dropping some. The sample yields around 42,000 clones, around 90% seen once. This CDR3 has 12 amino acids. Trimming took off 10 bases at V and 4 bases at J, with 14 bases between the two ends. Looked up from germline, CDR1 is MDHEN and CDR2 is SYDVKM. This TCR was recovered from a human donor in a cohort sampled during active COVID-19. Material for sequencing was peripheral blood. This chain joins TRBV28 and TRBJ2-7; the D gene is possibly TRBD1 (6 bases). The CDR3 nucleotides are TGTGCCATCGCAGGGGTGGGTTACGAGCAGTACTTC. Protein: CAIAGVGYEQYF.